The following is a T cell receptor beta chain sequence with its context. These data belong to a study of OX40 agonist ivuxolimab in advanced cancers. The CDR3 is made up of 18 amino acids. V gave up 7 bases and J gave up 2 bases; unmatched junction bases: 16. Germline CDR1 MNHEY, CDR2 SMNVEV (reference sequence). Method: immunoSEQ multiplex PCR; TCRdb's copy keeps in-frame clones and lacks some. The sample yields more than 85,000 clones, more than 70% seen once. The rearrangement joins TRBV27 to TRBJ2-1; TRBD2 matches 8 bases. Sequencing was performed on CD4+ or CD8+ T cells sorted from blood, taken in a trial of the OX40 agonist ivuxolimab. The sequence was collected from an adult with an advanced solid tumor such as melanoma, head and neck, liver or kidney cancer. The CDR3 region has the DNA TGTGCCAGCAACCCATATCATGGAGCGGGAGCCACCTACAATGAGCAGTTCTTC. This encodes CASNPYHGAGATYNEQFF.